The 31 T cell receptor beta chains below come from one sample, sequenced in a study of Graves' ophthalmopathy and Graves' hyperthyroidism. Amplification of TCR beta CDR3 regions used RNA transcripts. An opening RT-PCR round employed HTBI primers and preceded a second-round multiplex PCR. TCRdb re-called the multiplex PCR reads with MiXCR, one entry per CDR3 protein. Of hundreds of thousands of distinct CDR3 sequences listed, about a fifth are singletons. What was sequenced was peripheral blood. These receptors all come from a woman aged 18-29 years with stable Graves' hyperthyroidism. Some clones in this sample may be carry-over from other donors' samples.

This clonotype has ten or more counts. A much larger clone differs by one base, so this may be a read error. The chain uses TRBV12-3 or TRBV12-4 and TRBJ1-1, with unresolved D. This CDR3 has 14 residues. In DNA form, the CDR3 reads TGTGCCAGCAGTTCCATTGGGGTGGCCACTGAAGCTTCCTTT. The encoded protein is CASSSIGVATEASF.

The CDR3 loop is CASSSYRTGVPYEQYF. The DNA for the CDR3 is TGTGCCAGCAGCTCTTACCGGACAGGAGTTCCCTACGAGCAGTACTTC. The rearrangement links TRBV11-2 to TRBJ2-7; 7 positions match TRBD1. V lost 4 bases and J lost 2; bases outside the gene matches: 11. The CDR3 is made up of 16 amino acids. Germline V gene sequence: CDR1 SGHAT, CDR2 FQNNGV.

The chain employs TRBV7-2 and TRBJ2-5; 8 bases fit TRBD2. With 5 bases clipped from V and 5 bases from J, the junction kept 10 bases outside the gene matches. The CDR3 runs 15 residues. Germline assignment: CDR1 SGHTA and CDR2 FQGNSA. The CDR3 DNA is TGTGCCAGCAGCCCACTAGCGGTTCACGGGGAGACCCAGTACTTC. It yields the protein CASSPLAVHGETQYF. Full variable domain (rest looked up from reference TRBV7-2 and TRBJ2-5): GAGVSQSPSNKVTEKGKDVELRCDPISGHTALYWYRQSLGQGLEFLIYFQGNSAPDKSGLPSDRFSAERTGGSVSTLTIQRTQQEDSAVYLCASSPLAVHGETQYFGPGTRLLVL.

This clonotype was recorded at least ten times. This chain connects TRBV5-1 to TRBJ2-7, with 10 bases identical to TRBD2. The CDR3 totals 15 residues. From germline, CDR1 is SGHRS and CDR2 YFSETQ. The trim removed 4 bases at V and 1 base at J, leaving 5 bases unmatched. CDR3 bases: TGCGCCAGCAGCCTGAGGACTAGCGGTTCCTACGAGCAGTACTTC. Translated, it gives CASSLRTSGSYEQYF.

There are many counts of this clonotype. In DNA, the CDR3 is TGTGCTAGTGTCCAAAACACTGAAGCTTTCTTT. This codes for CASVQNTEAFF. The chain uses TRBV12-5 and TRBJ1-1; D unclear. Trimming removed 7 bases at V and 2 bases at J, with 5 bases between. The CDR3 totals 11 residues. CDR1 LGHNT and CDR2 FRNRAP come from the germline V gene. The full variable domain, its missing parts supplied by reference TRBV12-5 and TRBJ1-1, is DARVTQTPRHKVTEMGQEVTMRCQPILGHNTVFWYRQTMMQGLELLAYFRNRAPLDDSGMPKDRFSAEMPDATLATLKIQPSEPRDSAVYFCASVQNTEAFFGQGTRLTVV.

The J gene is TRBJ2-5, the V gene TRBV4-2, with D maybe TRBD2 (6 bases). The CDR3 has 15 amino acids. Trimming left V 2 bases short and J 1 base short, with 11 bases between. CDR1 and CDR2 (germline): LGHNA, YNFKEQ. The CDR3, as DNA: TGTGCCAGCAGCCAATTTCAGGGAGGCCAAGAGACCCAGTACTTC. It codes for CASSQFQGGQETQYF.

This clonotype was detected only a few times. This sequence joins TRBV2 and TRBJ1-6; tentatively, D is TRBD1 (5 bases). V lost 7 bases to trimming and J lost 4 bases, with 17 bases between them. This CDR3 has 16 residues. Germline V gene sequence: CDR1 SNHLY, CDR2 FYNNEI. CDR3 sequence reads: CASKEAAGAYNSPLHF. The CDR3 DNA sequence: TGTGCCAGCAAGGAGGCGGCCGGGGCTTATAATTCACCCCTCCACTTT.

A note on this clonotype: Sequence at one end of the junction differs from germline and may be a read error. This chain uses TRBV2 with TRBJ1-6, with D possibly being TRBD1 (5 bases). This CDR3 has 11 residues. The germline V gene encodes CDR1 SNHLY and CDR2 FYNNEI. The CDR3 spells CASRGTSPPHF. CDR3 DNA sequence: TGTGCCAGCAGGGGGACTTCACCCCCCCACTTT.

This clonotype was counted ten times or more. Here the CDR3 reads CASSWGKHTEAFF. The DNA for the CDR3 is TGTGCCAGCAGTTGGGGCAAACACACTGAAGCTTTCTTT. The rearrangement links TRBV6-5 to TRBJ1-1; a weak D match, TRBD1 (5 bases). The CDR3 has 13 amino acids. Germline V gene lookup returns CDR1 MNHEY and CDR2 SVGAGI. V lost 4 bases and J lost 3, with 9 bases in between.

This clonotype was counted ten times or more. The chain carries TRBV24-1 and TRBJ1-2; TRBD1 agrees at 7 bases. CDR1 and CDR2 from the germline V gene are KGHDR and SFDVKD. The CDR3 totals 14 residues. The V gene end was trimmed by 2 bases and the J gene end by 4 bases; junction bases not matched to a gene: 3. CDR3 nucleotide sequence: TGTGCCACCAGTGATTACCGGGACAGCTATGGCTACACCTTC. Translation gives CATSDYRDSYGYTF.

The chain couples TRBV20-1 to TRBJ1-1, with unresolved D. The ends were cut back, 0 bases at V and 5 bases at J, with 10 bases in the middle. The germline V gene has CDR1 DFQATT and CDR2 SNEGSKA (reference sequence). CDR3 length equals 13 residues. The CDR3, as DNA: TGCAGTGCTAGAGAGGATCCGGGAACTGAAGCTTTCTTT. It codes for CSAREDPGTEAFF.

In its sample, this clonotype was seen a few times. This sequence joins TRBV7-3 and TRBJ2-5, with D unresolved. Germline CDR1 SGHTA, CDR2 FQGTGA. V was shortened by 1 base and J by 1 base, with 4 bases between the two germline ends. The CDR3 consists of 13 residues. The CDR3 DNA follows: TGTGCCAGCAGCTTAAATCCCCAAGAGACCCAGTACTTC. Translated: CASSLNPQETQYF.

This clonotype was detected ten times or more. The chain recombines TRBV6-1 with TRBJ2-7; 7 positions agree with TRBD1. CDR3 size: 15 residues. Germline trimming cut 5 bases from V and 0 bases from J; bases unmatched to any gene: 7. The V gene's germline CDR1 is MNHNS and CDR2 SASEGT. CDR3 in DNA: TGTGCCAGCAGTCCGGACAGGAAGAACTCCTACGAGCAGTACTTC. This gives the protein CASSPDRKNSYEQYF.

CDR3 in DNA: TGCGCCAGCAGCTTGGGGACACTTACTCAAGAGACCCAGTACTTC. Translating gives CASSLGTLTQETQYF. The J gene is TRBJ2-5, the V gene TRBV5-1; possibly TRBD1 for D (5 bases). Trimming stripped 0 bases from V and 2 bases from J, with 11 bases between. Germline V CDR1 and CDR2: SGHRS, YFSETQ. CDR3 length: 15 residues.

J is TRBJ2-5 and V is TRBV7-9, with D possibly TRBD2 on 6 matching bases. Germline CDR1 is SEHNR and CDR2 is FQNEAQ (reference sequence). There are 14 residues in the CDR3. V lost 5 bases and J 1 base, leaving 11 bases between the germline ends. In DNA form, the CDR3 reads TGTGCCAGCAGCATCCCGGGAGTCCAAGAGACCCAGTACTTC. Amino acid sequence: CASSIPGVQETQYF.

The sample holds many counts of this clonotype. The V gene is TRBV7-2, the J gene TRBJ1-5; 8 bases align to TRBD1. This CDR3 spans 15 amino acids. Unmatched junction bases numbered 7, after V lost 2 bases and J lost 7 bases. CDR1 and CDR2 from the germline V gene are SGHTA and FQGNSA. The CDR3 spells CASSLLQGGRQPQHF. In nucleotides, the CDR3 is TGTGCCAGCAGCTTATTACAGGGGGGCCGGCAGCCCCAGCATTTT. Drawing the rest from reference TRBV7-2 and TRBJ1-5, the complete variable domain is GAGVSQSPSNKVTEKGKDVELRCDPISGHTALYWYRQSLGQGLEFLIYFQGNSAPDKSGLPSDRFSAERTGGSVSTLTIQRTQQEDSAVYLCASSLLQGGRQPQHFGDGTRLSIL.

This clonotype came up a few times. This rearrangement joins TRBV12-3 or TRBV12-4 to TRBJ2-7; D call uncertain. The V gene lost 3 bases and the J gene lost 0 bases, with 9 bases spanning the gap. This CDR3 has 14 amino acids. CDR3 DNA: TGTGCCAGCAGTTTGAACCCCTCCTCCTACGAGCAGTACTTC. It codes for CASSLNPSSYEQYF.

This clonotype was counted many times. V usage is TRBV3-1 and J usage is TRBJ2-2; D gene ambiguous. The germline V gene has CDR1 LGHDT and CDR2 YNNKEL (reference sequence). The ends were cut back, 5 bases at V and 4 bases at J, with 5 bases in the middle. This CDR3 comprises 12 residues. The CDR3 nucleotides are TGTGCCAGCAGCGATATCACCGGGGAGCTGTTTTTT. This sequence encodes CASSDITGELFF.

In DNA, the CDR3 is TGTGCCACCAGCAGTCTTGGATATGGCTACACCTTC. This translates into CATSSLGYGYTF. The chain uses TRBV15 and TRBJ1-2; no definite D call. CDR1 is LNHNV and CDR2 is YYDKDF in the germline V gene (reference sequence). CDR3 length: 12 amino acids. The germline V and J ends were trimmed by 3 bases and 5 bases, with 7 bases remaining between them.

This clonotype was observed many times. This chain links TRBV10-3 with TRBJ2-5; a possible D gene is TRBD1 (6 bases). The germline V gene encodes CDR1 ENHRY and CDR2 SYGVKD. Trimming stripped 8 bases from V and 5 bases from J, with 18 bases between. The CDR3 totals 14 residues. The CDR3, as DNA: TGTGCCATCCGGCTCGGGCAGGGGATGGAGACCCAGTACTTC. It encodes CAIRLGQGMETQYF.

V is TRBV28 and J is TRBJ2-7; D is unresolved. There are 13 residues in the CDR3. Germline CDR1 reads MDHEN; CDR2 reads SYDVKM. V lost 2 bases and J lost 3, with 8 bases in between. This CDR3 reads CASSLGVFYEQYF. The CDR3 DNA is TGTGCCAGCAGTTTAGGGGTTTTCTACGAGCAGTACTTC.

This clonotype was counted at least ten times. The chain has TRBV30 and TRBJ2-5; no clear D gene. Germline V gene sequence: CDR1 GTSNPN, CDR2 SVGIG (reference sequence). The CDR3 loop spans 13 amino acids. The V and J ends lost 0 bases and 2 bases respectively, with 7 bases between them. DNA of the CDR3: TGTGCCTGGAGTGTAAGCAGTCAAGAGACCCAGTACTTC. Translating gives CAWSVSSQETQYF.

This clonotype was seen many times. This chain joins TRBV13 and TRBJ1-1, with D possibly being TRBD1 (5 bases). CDR1 PRHDT and CDR2 FYEKMQ come from the germline V gene (reference sequence). Trimming removed 4 bases from V and 0 bases from J, with 9 bases in between. There are 14 residues in the CDR3. This chain's CDR3 is CASSWGRLNTEAFF. The CDR3, as DNA: TGTGCCAGCAGCTGGGGACGTCTGAACACTGAAGCTTTCTTT. Using reference TRBV13 and TRBJ1-1 for the parts outside the CDR3, the full variable domain is AAGVIQSPRHLIKEKRETATLKCYPIPRHDTVYWYQQGPGQDPQFLISFYEKMQSDKGSIPDRFSAQQFSDYHSELNMSSLELGDSALYFCASSWGRLNTEAFFGQGTRLTVV.

This clonotype was seen many times. Germline is not matched at one junction end, which may reflect a read error. The V call is TRBV6-1, the J call TRBJ1-3; weak D call: TRBD1 (6 bases). The germline gives CDR1 MNHNS, CDR2 SASEGT. CDR3 size: 13 residues. CDR3 bases: TGTGCCAGTCCGGACAGATCTGGAAACGCCATATATTTT. Its protein product is CASPDRSGNAIYF.

The chain employs TRBV5-6 and TRBJ2-6, with 8 bases identical to TRBD1. The V gene end was trimmed by 2 bases and the J gene end by 4 bases; junction bases not matched to a gene: 2. The germline gives CDR1 SGHDT, CDR2 YYEEEE. CDR3 length: 15 amino acids. The CDR3 nucleotides read TGTGCCAGCAGCTTACAGGGGGTAGGGGCCAACGTCCTGACTTTC. Its translation: CASSLQGVGANVLTF.

For the CDR3, the DNA is TGTGCCAGCAAACGTAGCTCCTACGAGCAGTACTTC. Translation: CASKRSSYEQYF. J is TRBJ2-7 and V is TRBV13, with D hard to call. The V end lost 7 bases, the J end lost 0 bases, and 7 bases lay between the germline ends. The CDR3 length is 12 residues. CDR1 is PRHDT, CDR2 FYEKMQ, per germline (reference sequence).

The rearrangement joins TRBV29-1 to TRBJ1-1; 7 positions agree with TRBD1. CDR1 is SQVTM and CDR2 is ANQGSEA in the germline V gene. The CDR3 totals 13 residues. V shed 4 bases, J shed 5 bases, and the junction held 7 bases outside the gene matches. CDR3: CSVVDGQDTEAFF. CDR3 in DNA: TGCAGCGTTGTAGATGGACAGGATACTGAAGCTTTCTTT.

CDR3 DNA: TGTGCCAGCGTAAGGGACGGGGAACCCTATGGCTACACCTTC. It codes for CASVRDGEPYGYTF. This chain uses TRBV6-1 with TRBJ1-2; TRBD1 might be the D (5 bases). Trimming left V 8 bases short and J 4 bases short, with 17 bases between. This CDR3 region has 14 residues. CDR1 MNHNS and CDR2 SASEGT come from the germline V gene.

The table lists this clonotype with many counts. The gene calls are TRBV28 and TRBJ2-7; unclear D gene. CDR1 and CDR2 from the germline V gene are MDHEN and SYDVKM. The ends were cut back, 10 bases at V and 6 bases at J, with 25 bases in the middle. The CDR3 is made up of 15 amino acids. The CDR3 sequence: CAIRSSTPASLEQYF. The CDR3 nucleotides are TGTGCCATCAGAAGTAGTACTCCCGCCTCTCTCGAGCAGTACTTC. The full variable domain, rest sourced from reference TRBV28 and TRBJ2-7, is DVKVTQSSRYLVKRTGEKVFLECVQDMDHENMFWYRQDPGLGLRLIYFSYDVKMKEKGDIPEGYSVSREKKERFSLILESASTNQTSMYLCAIRSSTPASLEQYFGPGTRLTVT.

A few counts support this clonotype. V is TRBV12-3 or TRBV12-4 and J is TRBJ1-5; D gene uncertain. Trimming removed 6 bases at V and 0 bases at J, with 12 bases between. The CDR3 runs to 15 residues. The CDR3 sequence is CASRAAGHSNQPQHF. For the CDR3, the DNA is TGTGCCAGCAGAGCCGCTGGCCATAGCAATCAGCCCCAGCATTTT.

The chain combines TRBV18 with TRBJ1-1, with D perhaps TRBD1 (6 bases). Germline V CDR1 and CDR2: KGHSH, LQKENI. The CDR3 length is 13 residues. The V gene lost 3 bases and the J gene lost 5 bases, with 10 bases spanning the gap. The DNA of the CDR3 is TGTGCCAGCTCACCCGGACAGACAACTGAAGCTTTCTTT. Translated: CASSPGQTTEAFF.